This T cell receptor beta chain came from a study of shared T cell receptors in the human thymus (dated by TCRdb to about 2021). Looking at the study overall: The study examined how self-reactive, shared T-cell receptor alpha chains are generated in the human thymus.

Concerning this clone itself: What this receptor recognizes is not known. One base away there is no much larger clone; base qualities are not given. Other DNA sequences in this sample translate to the same CDR3.

The receptor library was made with the immunoSEQ multiplex PCR assay. TCRdb carries this immuneACCESS record with in-frame sequences only. Its versions omit some clonotypes, under half of them owing to an unresolved V gene in the studies checked, with the rest unexplained. For this sample there are 450,000 to 650,000 clones; roughly 74% appear just once. The top ten constitute more than 0.01% of the sample. From the cysteine up to the phenylalanine, the CDR3 has a length of 14 residues. Here the CDR3 DNA is all that survives: 42 bases in frame from base 1. CDR1 LNHDA and CDR2 SQIVND were looked up in the germline V gene (reference sequence). Ends trimmed: V by 6 bases, J by 4 bases; bases unmatched to a gene: 5. Separately, the same data were catalogued under a study of human thymus T cells. Looking at the second paper: Donors were immunologically healthy infants undergoing open corrective cardiac surgery for congenital heart defects in Finland. Thymus tissue was collected as surgical resects that were removed during corrective cardiac surgery. Usage of V and J gene segments appeared to be biased in both the thymic and the peripheral blood repertoires. Highly overlapping thymic TCR repertoires among unrelated individuals were reported in the related research. The study described the TCR alpha and beta repertoires in under ten infant thymus samples and four matching peripheral blood samples. The infant donors were roughly 7 to 244 days old, and the cohort included over 5 males and a couple of females. Thymocytes were released mechanically from tissue and stored at -70 °C as pellets of about 9-32 million cells. A QIAsymphony instrument was used to extract genomic DNA from the frozen cell pellets. The immunoSEQ multiplex PCR assay was used to amplify the TCRB and TCRAD loci from a standardized amount of quality-controlled genomic DNA. The amplicons spanned the V(D)J region and were long enough to cover the CDR3 and allow V and J genes to be identified. The commercial immunoSEQ service was used to sequence amplicons on an Illumina platform. Primer bias and sequencing errors were corrected as previously described, and TCRAD and TCRB were defined on the basis of the IMGT database. The repertoires were analysed using immunoSEQ Analyzer 3.0 and VDJTools for basic statistics, V/J segment usage, diversity estimates, rarefaction and pairwise overlap. Chao1, ChaoE, Efron-Thisted, Shannon and inverse Simpson indices were used to estimate diversity, which was also estimated on datasets down-sampled to the smallest sample. Repertoire overlap was assessed by strict matching of CDR3 nucleotide sequence, V gene and J gene, and clustering was done by Jaccard-based multidimensional scaling. Thymus samples yielded on average around 850,000 unique TCRB clonotypes, compared with roughly 80,000 from blood samples.

Recombination linked TRBV19 to TRBJ2-7, with 11 central nucleotides matching TRBD1. Sequencing was performed on thymocytes. The clonotype comes from a boy in the first two years of life with a congenital heart defect. Donor details come from another sample of the same person, matched by shared clones. The nucleotide sequence reads as follows: TGTGCCAGTAGCCCAGGACAGGGGGCTTACGAGCAGTACTTC. Translated, this gives CASSPGQGAYEQYF. Outside the CDR3, residues come from the reference TRBV19 and TRBJ2-7 proteins, so the full variable domain is: DGGITQSPKYLFRKEGQNVTLSCEQNLNHDAMYWYRQDPGQGLRLIYYSQIVNDFQKGDIAEGYSVSREKKESFPLTVTSAQKNPTAFYLCASSPGQGAYEQYFGPGTRLTVT.